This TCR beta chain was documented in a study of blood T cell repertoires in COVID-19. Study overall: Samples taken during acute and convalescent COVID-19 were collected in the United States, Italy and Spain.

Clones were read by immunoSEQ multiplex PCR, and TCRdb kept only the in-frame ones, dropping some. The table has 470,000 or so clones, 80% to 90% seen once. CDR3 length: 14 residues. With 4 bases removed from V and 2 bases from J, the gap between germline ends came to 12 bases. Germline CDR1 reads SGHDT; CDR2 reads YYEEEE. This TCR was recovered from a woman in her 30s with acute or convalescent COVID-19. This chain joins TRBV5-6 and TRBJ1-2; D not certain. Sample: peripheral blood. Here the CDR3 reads CASSLGSVNYGYTF. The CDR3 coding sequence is TGTGCCAGCAGCCTGGGTTCGGTGAACTATGGCTACACCTTC.